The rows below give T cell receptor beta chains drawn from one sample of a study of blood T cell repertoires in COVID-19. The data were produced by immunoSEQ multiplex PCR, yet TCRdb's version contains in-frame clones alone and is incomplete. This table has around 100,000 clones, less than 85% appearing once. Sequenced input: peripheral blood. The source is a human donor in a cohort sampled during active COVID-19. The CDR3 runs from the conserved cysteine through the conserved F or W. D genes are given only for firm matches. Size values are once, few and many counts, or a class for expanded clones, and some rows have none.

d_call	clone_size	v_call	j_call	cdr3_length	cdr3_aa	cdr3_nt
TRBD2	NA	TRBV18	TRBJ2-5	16	CASSPTSGPVQETQYF	TGTGCCAGCTCACCGACTAGCGGACCAGTCCAAGAGACCCAGTACTTC
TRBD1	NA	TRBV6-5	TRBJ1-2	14	CASRISQGTGGYTF	TGTGCCAGCAGGATTTCACAGGGGACGGGCGGCTACACCTTC
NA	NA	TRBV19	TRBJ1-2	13	CASSVQGTYGYTF	TGTGCCAGTAGTGTCCAGGGTACCTATGGCTACACCTTC
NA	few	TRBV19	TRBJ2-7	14	CASSTGTPIWEQYF	TGTGCCAGTAGTACAGGGACACCTATTTGGGAGCAGTACTTC
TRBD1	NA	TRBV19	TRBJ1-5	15	CASSYPGQGGQPQHF	TGTGCCAGTAGTTATCCGGGACAGGGAGGTCAGCCCCAGCATTTT
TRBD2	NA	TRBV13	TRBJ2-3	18	CASSPLTTSGGASDTQYF	TGTGCCAGCAGCCCCCTCACGACTAGCGGGGGGGCCTCAGATACGCAGTATTTT
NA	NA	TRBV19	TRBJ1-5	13	CATGQMSNQPQHF	TGTGCCACAGGACAGATGAGCAATCAGCCCCAGCATTTT
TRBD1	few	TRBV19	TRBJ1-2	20	CASSIEPPYGTGTLPYGYTF	TGTGCCAGTAGTATAGAACCCCCTTACGGGACAGGAACGCTACCGTATGGCTACACCTTC
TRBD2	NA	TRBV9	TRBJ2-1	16	CASSTPGGAAYNEQFF	TGTGCCAGCAGCACTCCGGGAGGAGCTGCCTACAATGAGCAGTTCTTC
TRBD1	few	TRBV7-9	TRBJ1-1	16	CASSAQGAYRDTEAFF	TGTGCCAGCAGCGCACAGGGGGCTTATCGGGACACTGAAGCTTTCTTT
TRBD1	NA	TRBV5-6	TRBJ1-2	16	CASSLGQGALFYGYTF	TGTGCCAGCAGCTTGGGGCAGGGGGCCCTTTTCTATGGCTACACCTTC
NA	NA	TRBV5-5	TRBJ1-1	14	CASSFLTGNTEAFF	TGTGCCAGCAGCTTCCTGACAGGGAACACTGAAGCTTTCTTT
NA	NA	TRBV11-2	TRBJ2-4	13	CASSPGSRDIQYF	TGTGCCAGCAGCCCCGGGAGTCGGGACATTCAGTACTTC
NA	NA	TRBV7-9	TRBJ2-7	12	CASSSQGYEQYF	TGTGCCAGCAGTTCACAGGGTTACGAGCAGTACTTC
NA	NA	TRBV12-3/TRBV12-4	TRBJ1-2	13	CASSDRGGYGYTF	TGTGCCAGCAGTGACCGGGGGGGCTATGGCTACACCTTC
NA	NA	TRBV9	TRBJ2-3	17	CASSVGSGQLSTDTQYF	TGTGCCAGCAGCGTAGGTTCAGGACAGTTGAGCACAGATACGCAGTATTTT
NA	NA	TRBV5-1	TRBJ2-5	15	CARQKRDKHQETQYF	TGCGCCAGACAGAAGCGGGACAAGCACCAAGAGACCCAGTACTTC
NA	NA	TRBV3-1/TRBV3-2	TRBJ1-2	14	CASSQAAARYGYTF	TGTGCCAGCAGCCAAGCTGCCGCGCGCTATGGCTACACCTTC
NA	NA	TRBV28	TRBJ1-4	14	CASSSGQSNEKLFF	TGTGCCAGCAGCTCCGGACAGAGTAATGAAAAACTGTTTTTT
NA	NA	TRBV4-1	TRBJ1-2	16	CASSQVVAGKNYGYTF	TGCGCCAGCAGCCAAGTAGTGGCGGGGAAGAACTATGGCTACACCTTC
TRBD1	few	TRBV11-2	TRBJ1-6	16	CASSPTGERSGSPLHF	TGTGCCAGCAGTCCGACAGGGGAAAGGAGTGGGTCACCCCTCCACTTT
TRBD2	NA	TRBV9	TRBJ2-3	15	CASSGRLAFADTQYF	TGTGCCAGCAGCGGCAGACTAGCATTTGCAGATACGCAGTATTTT
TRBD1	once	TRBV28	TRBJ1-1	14	CASSLNRGRAEAFF	TGTGCCAGCAGTCTAAACAGGGGGCGGGCTGAAGCTTTCTTT
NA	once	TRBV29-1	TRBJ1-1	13	CSASNQGSTEAFF	TGCAGCGCCAGCAATCAGGGGTCCACTGAAGCTTTCTTT
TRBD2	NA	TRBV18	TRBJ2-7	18	CASSPPGLVAHSSYEQYF	TGTGCCAGCTCACCACCGGGACTAGTCGCTCATAGCTCCTACGAGCAGTACTTC
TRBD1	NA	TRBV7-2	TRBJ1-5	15	CASSLGDRGNQPQHF	TGTGCCAGCAGCTTAGGCGACAGGGGCAATCAGCCCCAGCATTTT
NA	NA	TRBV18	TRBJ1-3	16	CASSPPHSPSGNTIYF	TGTGCCAGCTCACCACCGCACAGCCCCTCTGGAAACACCATATATTTT
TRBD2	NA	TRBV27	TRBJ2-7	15	CASSFLAGGTYEQYF	TGTGCCAGCAGCTTCCTAGCGGGGGGAACCTACGAGCAGTACTTC
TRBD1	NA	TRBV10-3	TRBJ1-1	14	CAISDQGAYTEAFF	TGTGCCATCAGTGACCAGGGGGCTTACACTGAAGCTTTCTTT
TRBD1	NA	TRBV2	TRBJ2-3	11	CASSRGNTQYF	TGTGCCAGCAGCAGGGGGAATACGCAGTATTTT
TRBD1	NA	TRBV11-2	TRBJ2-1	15	CASTPQGANYNEQFF	TGTGCCAGCACCCCACAGGGGGCAAACTACAATGAGCAGTTCTTC
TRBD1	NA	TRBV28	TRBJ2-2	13	CASRRQGSGELFF	TGTGCCAGCAGACGACAGGGGAGCGGGGAGCTGTTTTTT
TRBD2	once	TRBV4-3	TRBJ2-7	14	CASSHQRGSYEQYF	TGCGCCAGCAGCCACCAGCGGGGCTCCTACGAGCAGTACTTC
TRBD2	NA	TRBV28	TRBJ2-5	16	CASSLYRLAGKETQYF	TGTGCCAGCAGTTTATATAGGCTAGCGGGAAAAGAGACCCAGTACTTC
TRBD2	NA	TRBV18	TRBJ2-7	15	CASSPLSGGSYEQYF	TGTGCCAGCTCACCCCTTAGCGGGGGGTCCTACGAGCAGTACTTC
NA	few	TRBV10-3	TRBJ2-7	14	CAISGSGASYEQYF	TGTGCCATCAGTGGATCAGGGGCCTCCTACGAGCAGTACTTC
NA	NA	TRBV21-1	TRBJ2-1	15	CASKKPMDRHNEQFF	TGTGCCAGCAAAAAGCCCATGGACAGGCACAATGAGCAGTTCTTC
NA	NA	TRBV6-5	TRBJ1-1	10	CAVEGTEAFF	TGTGCGGTGGAGGGGACTGAAGCTTTCTTT
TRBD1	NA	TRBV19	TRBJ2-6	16	CASSAGGASGANVLTF	TGTGCCAGTAGTGCAGGGGGCGCGTCTGGGGCCAACGTCCTGACTTTC
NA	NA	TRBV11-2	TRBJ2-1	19	CASSSLPAAAGSTYNEQFF	TGTGCCAGCAGTTCACTCCCCGCGGCAGCGGGCTCCACCTACAATGAGCAGTTCTTC
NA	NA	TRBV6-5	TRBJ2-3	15	CASSYAGIRTDTQYF	TGTGCCAGCAGTTACGCCGGGATCAGGACAGATACGCAGTATTTT
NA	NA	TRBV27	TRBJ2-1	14	CASSLSGLNNEQFF	TGTGCCAGCAGTTTATCTGGCCTCAACAATGAGCAGTTCTTC
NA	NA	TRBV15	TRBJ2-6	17	CATSRDPRGIGANVLTF	TGTGCCACCAGCAGAGATCCTAGGGGGATTGGGGCCAACGTCCTGACTTTC
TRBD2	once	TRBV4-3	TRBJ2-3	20	CASSQDHGTSGGTWTDTQYF	TGCGCCAGCAGCCAAGATCATGGGACTAGCGGGGGTACTTGGACAGATACGCAGTATTTT
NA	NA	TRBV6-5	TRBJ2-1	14	CASKGGIIYNEQFF	TGTGCCAGCAAAGGCGGGATTATCTACAATGAGCAGTTCTTC
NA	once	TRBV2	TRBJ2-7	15	CASRGWLGSSYEQYF	TGTGCCAGCAGGGGGTGGTTGGGGAGCTCCTACGAGCAGTACTTC
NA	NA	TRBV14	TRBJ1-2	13	CASSQVAAYGYTF	TGTGCCAGCAGCCAAGTGGCCGCCTATGGCTACACCTTC
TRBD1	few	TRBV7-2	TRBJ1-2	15	CASGLTGGASWGYTF	TGTGCCAGCGGACTTACAGGGGGCGCTTCTTGGGGCTACACCTTC
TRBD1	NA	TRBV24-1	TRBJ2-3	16	CATSSPDRGIADTQYF	TGTGCCACCAGTTCCCCGGACAGGGGGATCGCAGATACGCAGTATTTT
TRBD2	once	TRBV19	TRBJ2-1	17	CASSIGLAGAGHNEQFF	TGTGCCAGTAGTATTGGACTAGCGGGAGCGGGACACAATGAGCAGTTCTTC
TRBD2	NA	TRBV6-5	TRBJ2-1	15	CASSKGGGAYNEQFF	TGTGCCAGCAGTAAGGGCGGGGGGGCCTACAATGAGCAGTTCTTC
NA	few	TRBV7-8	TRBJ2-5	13	CASSFGRQETQYF	TGTGCCAGCAGCTTTGGCAGGCAAGAGACCCAGTACTTC
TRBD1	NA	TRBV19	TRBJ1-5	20	CASSIDPFGQGRGGNQPQHF	TGTGCCAGTAGTATAGATCCCTTCGGACAGGGTAGGGGTGGCAATCAGCCCCAGCATTTT
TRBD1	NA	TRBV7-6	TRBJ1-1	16	CASSSMAGTANTEAFF	TGTGCCAGCAGCTCCATGGCCGGGACAGCGAACACTGAAGCTTTCTTT
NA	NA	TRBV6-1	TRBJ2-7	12	CASSEAILAQYF	TGTGCCAGCAGTGAAGCGATTCTAGCGCAGTACTTC
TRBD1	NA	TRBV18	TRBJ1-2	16	CASSPPYDRGNKGYTF	TGTGCCAGCTCACCACCGTATGACAGGGGGAATAAGGGCTACACCTTC